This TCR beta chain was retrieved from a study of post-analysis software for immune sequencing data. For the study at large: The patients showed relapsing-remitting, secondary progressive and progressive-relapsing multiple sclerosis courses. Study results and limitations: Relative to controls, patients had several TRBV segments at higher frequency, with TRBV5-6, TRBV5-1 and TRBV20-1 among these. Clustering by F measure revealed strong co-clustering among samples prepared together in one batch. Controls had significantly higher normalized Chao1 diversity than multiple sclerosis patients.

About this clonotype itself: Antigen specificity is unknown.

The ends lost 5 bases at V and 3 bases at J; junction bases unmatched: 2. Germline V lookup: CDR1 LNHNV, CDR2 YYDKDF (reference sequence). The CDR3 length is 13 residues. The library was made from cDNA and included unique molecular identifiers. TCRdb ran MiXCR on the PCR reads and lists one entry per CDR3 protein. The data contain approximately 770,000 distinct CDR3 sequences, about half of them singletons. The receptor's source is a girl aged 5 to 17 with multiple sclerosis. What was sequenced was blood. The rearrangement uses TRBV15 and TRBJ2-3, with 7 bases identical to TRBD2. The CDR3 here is CATSPGGTDTQYF. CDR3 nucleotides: TGTGCCACCAGCCCGGGAGGTACAGATACGCAGTATTTT.